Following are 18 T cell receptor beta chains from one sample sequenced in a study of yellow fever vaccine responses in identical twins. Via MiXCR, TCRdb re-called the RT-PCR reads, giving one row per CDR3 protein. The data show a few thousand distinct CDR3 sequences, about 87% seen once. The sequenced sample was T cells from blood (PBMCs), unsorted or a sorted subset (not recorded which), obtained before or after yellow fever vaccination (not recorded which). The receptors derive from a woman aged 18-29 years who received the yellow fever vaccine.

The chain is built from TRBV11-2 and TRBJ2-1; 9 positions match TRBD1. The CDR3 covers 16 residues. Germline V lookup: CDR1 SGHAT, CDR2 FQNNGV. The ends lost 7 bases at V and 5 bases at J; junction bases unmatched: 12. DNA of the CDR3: TGTGCCAGCAACCGTGGGGCGGGACAGGGAGACAATGAGCAGTTCTTC. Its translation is CASNRGAGQGDNEQFF.

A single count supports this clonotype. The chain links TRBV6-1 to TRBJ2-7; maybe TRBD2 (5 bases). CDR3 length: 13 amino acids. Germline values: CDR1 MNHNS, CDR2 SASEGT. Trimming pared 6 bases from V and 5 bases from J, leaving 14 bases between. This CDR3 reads CASSRGEGNEQYF. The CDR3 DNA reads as TGTGCCAGCAGCCGCGGCGAGGGAAACGAGCAGTACTTC.

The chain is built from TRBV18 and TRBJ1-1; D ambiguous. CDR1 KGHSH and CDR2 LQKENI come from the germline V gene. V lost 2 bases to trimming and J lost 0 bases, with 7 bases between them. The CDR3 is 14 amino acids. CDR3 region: CASSPNGMNTEAFF. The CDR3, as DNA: TGTGCCAGCTCACCAAACGGAATGAACACTGAAGCTTTCTTT.

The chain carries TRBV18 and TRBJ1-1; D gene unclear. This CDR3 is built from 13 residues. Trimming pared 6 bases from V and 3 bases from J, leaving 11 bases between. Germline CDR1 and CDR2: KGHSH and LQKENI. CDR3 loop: CASSSSLDTEAFF. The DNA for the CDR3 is TGTGCCAGCTCGTCGTCGTTGGACACTGAAGCTTTCTTT.

CDR3 residues: CASSRSETSTDTQYF. DNA of the CDR3: TGTGCCAGCAGTCGTAGCGAGACTAGCACAGATACGCAGTATTTT. The V gene is TRBV28, the J gene TRBJ2-3, with D possibly TRBD2 on 5 matching bases. V dropped 5 bases and J dropped 0 bases, with 12 bases sitting between them. The CDR3 has 15 amino acids. The germline CDR1 and CDR2 sequences are MDHEN and SYDVKM.

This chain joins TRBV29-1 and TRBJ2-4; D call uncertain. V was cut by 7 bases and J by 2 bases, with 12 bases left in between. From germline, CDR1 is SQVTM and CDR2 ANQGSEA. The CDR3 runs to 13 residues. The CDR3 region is CSAALGSKNIQYF. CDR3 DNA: TGCAGCGCTGCTCTGGGTTCCAAAAACATTCAGTACTTC.

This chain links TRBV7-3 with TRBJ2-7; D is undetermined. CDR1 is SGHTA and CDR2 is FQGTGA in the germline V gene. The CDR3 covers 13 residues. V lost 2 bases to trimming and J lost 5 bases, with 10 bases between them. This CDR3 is CASSLEPHHEQYF. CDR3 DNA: TGTGCCAGCAGCTTAGAACCGCACCACGAGCAGTACTTC.

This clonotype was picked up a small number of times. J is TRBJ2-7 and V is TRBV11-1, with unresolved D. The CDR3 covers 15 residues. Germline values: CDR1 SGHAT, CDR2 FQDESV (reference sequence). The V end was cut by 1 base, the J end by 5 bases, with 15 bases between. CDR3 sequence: CASSLGNQGRDEQYF. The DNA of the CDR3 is TGTGCCAGCAGCTTAGGAAACCAAGGACGGGACGAGCAGTACTTC. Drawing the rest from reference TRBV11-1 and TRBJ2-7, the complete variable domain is EAEVAQSPRYKITEKSQAVAFWCDPISGHATLYWYRQILGQGPELLVQFQDESVVDDSQLPKDRFSAERLKGVDSTLKIQPAELGDSAMYLCASSLGNQGRDEQYFGPGTRLTVT.

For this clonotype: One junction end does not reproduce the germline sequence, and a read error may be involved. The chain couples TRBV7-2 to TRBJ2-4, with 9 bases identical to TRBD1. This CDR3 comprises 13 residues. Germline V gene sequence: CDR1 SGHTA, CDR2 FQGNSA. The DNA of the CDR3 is TGTGCAAGCAGCTCACAGGGGGCAAACATTCAGTACTTC. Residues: CASSSQGANIQYF. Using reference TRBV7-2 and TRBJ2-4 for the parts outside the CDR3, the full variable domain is GAGVSQSPSNKVTEKGKDVELRCDPISGHTALYWYRQSLGQGLEFLIYFQGNSAPDKSGLPSDRFSAERTGGSVSTLTIQRTQQEDSAVYLCASSSQGANIQYFGAGTRLSVL.

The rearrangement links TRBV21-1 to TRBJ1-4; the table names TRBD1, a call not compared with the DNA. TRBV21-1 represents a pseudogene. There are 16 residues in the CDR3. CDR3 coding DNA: TGTGCCAGCAGCAACGGACAGGGCTCAACTAATGAAAAACTGTTTTTT. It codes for CASSNGQGSTNEKLFF.

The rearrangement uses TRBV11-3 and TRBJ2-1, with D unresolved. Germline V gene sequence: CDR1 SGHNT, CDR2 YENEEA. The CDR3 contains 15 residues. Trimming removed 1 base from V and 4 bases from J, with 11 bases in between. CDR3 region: CASSLVAAEYNEQFF. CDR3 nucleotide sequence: TGTGCCAGCAGCTTAGTGGCGGCGGAGTACAATGAGCAGTTCTTC.

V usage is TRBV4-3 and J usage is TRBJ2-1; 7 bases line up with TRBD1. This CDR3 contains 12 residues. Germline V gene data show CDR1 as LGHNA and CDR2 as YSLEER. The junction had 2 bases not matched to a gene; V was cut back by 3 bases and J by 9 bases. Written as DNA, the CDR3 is TGCGCCAGCAGCCAGACAGGGTTTGAGCAGTTCTTC. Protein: CASSQTGFEQFF.

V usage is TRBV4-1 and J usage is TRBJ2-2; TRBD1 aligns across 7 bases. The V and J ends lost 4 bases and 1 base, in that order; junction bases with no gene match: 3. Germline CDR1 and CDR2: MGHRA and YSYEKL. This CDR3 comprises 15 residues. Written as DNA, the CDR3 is TGCGCCAGCAGCCCCCGACAGGGGAACACCGGGGAGCTGTTTTTT. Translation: CASSPRQGNTGELFF.

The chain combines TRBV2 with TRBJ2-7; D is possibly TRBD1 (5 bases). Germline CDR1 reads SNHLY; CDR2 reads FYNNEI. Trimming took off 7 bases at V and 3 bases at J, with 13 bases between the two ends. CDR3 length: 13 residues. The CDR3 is CASTSTGYYEQYF. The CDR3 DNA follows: TGTGCCAGCACGTCCACAGGTTACTACGAGCAGTACTTC. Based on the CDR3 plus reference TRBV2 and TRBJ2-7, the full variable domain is EPEVTQTPSHQVTQMGQEVILRCVPISNHLYFYWYRQILGQKVEFLVSFYNNEISEKSEIFDDQFSVERPDGSNFTLKIRSTKLEDSAMYFCASTSTGYYEQYFGPGTRLTVT.

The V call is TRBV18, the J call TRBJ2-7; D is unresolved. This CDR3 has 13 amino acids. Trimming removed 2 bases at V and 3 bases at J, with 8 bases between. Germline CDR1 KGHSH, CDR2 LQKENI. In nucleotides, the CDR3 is TGTGCCAGCTCACCAGCCGCCGACTACGAGCAGTACTTC. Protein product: CASSPAADYEQYF.

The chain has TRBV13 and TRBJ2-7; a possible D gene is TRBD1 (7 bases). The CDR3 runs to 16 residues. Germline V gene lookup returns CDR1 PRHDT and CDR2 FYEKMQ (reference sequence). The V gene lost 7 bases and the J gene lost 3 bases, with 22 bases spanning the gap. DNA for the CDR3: TGTGCCAGCACCTCACCTAGGAGGGGGCGAGGCTACGAGCAGTACTTC. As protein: CASTSPRRGRGYEQYF.

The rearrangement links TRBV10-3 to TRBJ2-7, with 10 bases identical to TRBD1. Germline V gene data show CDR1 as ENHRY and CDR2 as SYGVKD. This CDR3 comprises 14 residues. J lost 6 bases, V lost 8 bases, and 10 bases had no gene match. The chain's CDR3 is CAIRSGQGPSEQYF. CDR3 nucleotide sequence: TGTGCCATCCGGTCGGGACAGGGGCCTTCCGAGCAGTACTTC.

The CDR3 spells CASRASSYNEQFF. The CDR3 bases are TGTGCCAGCCGAGCTAGCTCCTACAATGAGCAGTTCTTC. The chain joins TRBV9 to TRBJ2-1; D gene unclear. Between the trimmed V and J ends, which lost 7 bases and 0 bases, there was a span of 8 bases. CDR1 SGDLS and CDR2 YYNGEE come from the germline V gene. The CDR3 is 13 residues long. Drawing the rest from reference TRBV9 and TRBJ2-1, the complete variable domain is DSGVTQTPKHLITATGQRVTLRCSPRSGDLSVYWYQQSLDQGLQFLIQYYNGEERAKGNILERFSAQQFPDLHSELNLSSLELGDSALYFCASRASSYNEQFFGPGTRLTVL.